Listed here is a single T cell receptor beta chain. The assay was immunoSEQ multiplex PCR, and TCRdb's table has in-frame clones only and misses some. The sample consists of approximately 100,000 clones, 84% of them appearing once. The record originates from a study of OX40 agonist ivuxolimab in advanced cancers. Study-level background: At 0.01 to 10 mg/kg, ivuxolimab was administered intravenously to patients every 2 weeks.

The sequencing used CD4+ or CD8+ T cells sorted from blood, collected in a trial of the OX40 agonist ivuxolimab. The TCR comes from an adult with an advanced solid tumor such as melanoma, head and neck, liver or kidney cancer.

This chain's CDR3 is CAWTPPSLAANYGYTF. The CDR3 DNA reads TGTGCCTGGACCCCCCCGTCCCTGGCTGCTAACTATGGCTACACCTTC. The gene calls are TRBV30 and TRBJ1-2; D unclear. Trimming took off 4 bases at V and 0 bases at J, with 18 bases between the two ends. CDR1 and CDR2 from the germline V gene are GTSNPN and SVGIG (reference sequence). There are 16 residues in the CDR3.